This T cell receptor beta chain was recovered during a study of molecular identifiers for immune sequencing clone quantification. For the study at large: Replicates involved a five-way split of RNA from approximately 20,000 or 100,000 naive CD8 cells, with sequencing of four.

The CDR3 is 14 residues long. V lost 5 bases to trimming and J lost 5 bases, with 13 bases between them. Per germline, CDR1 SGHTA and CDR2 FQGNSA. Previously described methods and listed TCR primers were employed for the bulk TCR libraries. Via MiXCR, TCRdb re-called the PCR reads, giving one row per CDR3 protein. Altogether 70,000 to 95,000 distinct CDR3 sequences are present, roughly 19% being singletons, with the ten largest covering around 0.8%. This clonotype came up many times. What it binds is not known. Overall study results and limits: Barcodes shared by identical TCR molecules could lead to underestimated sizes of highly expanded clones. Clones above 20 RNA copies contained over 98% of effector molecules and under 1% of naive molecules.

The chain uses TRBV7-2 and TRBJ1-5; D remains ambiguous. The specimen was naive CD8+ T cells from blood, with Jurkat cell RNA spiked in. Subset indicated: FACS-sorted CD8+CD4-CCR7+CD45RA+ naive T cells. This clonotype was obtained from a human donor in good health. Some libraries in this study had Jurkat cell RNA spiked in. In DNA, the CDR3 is TGTGCCAGCAGCCCTCCGGGGTCCTATCAGCCCCAGCATTTT. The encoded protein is CASSPPGSYQPQHF.